This T cell receptor beta chain was recovered during a study of blood T cell repertoires in COVID-19. Concerning this clone itself: This sample includes further DNA sequences coding for the same CDR3.

Profiling relied on immunoSEQ multiplex PCR, and the TCRdb table lists in-frame clones only, not all of them. Found here are about 180,000 clones, around 86% of them singletons; the top ten hold over 7.5%. Germline assignment: CDR1 SGDLS and CDR2 YYNGEE. The CDR3 length is 16 residues. Trimming took 0 bases from V and 0 from J; bases not matched to a gene: 4. This sequence was found in a man in his forties or fifties with active or convalescent COVID-19. The sequencing sample was made of peripheral blood. The chain has TRBV9 and TRBJ2-5, with 8 bases identical to TRBD2. Here the CDR3 DNA reads TGTGCCAGCAGCGTAGGGCGCGGGGGGAACCAAGAGACCCAGTACTTC. Translating gives CASSVGRGGNQETQYF.